This T cell receptor (beta chain) was captured in a study of T cell repertoires and HLA-DP antigens. V shed 4 bases and J 1 base; nucleotides not matched to a gene: 5. CDR1 is LNHDA, CDR2 SQIVND, per germline (reference sequence). The CDR3 spans 16 residues. The assay was immunoSEQ multiplex PCR, and TCRdb's table has in-frame clones only and misses some. The sample carries about 73,000 clones, roughly 77% recorded once. As for this clone: Its antigen is still unknown.

This receptor was identified in a man aged 55 to 70 in good health and CMV-seronegative. The V and J genes are TRBV19 and TRBJ2-2; 8 positions agree with TRBD2. Source material: CD4+ T cells from PBMCs. CDR3 in amino acids: CASSTGGARNTGELFF. DNA of the CDR3: TGTGCCAGTAGTACCGGGGGGGCGCGGAACACCGGGGAGCTGTTTTTT.